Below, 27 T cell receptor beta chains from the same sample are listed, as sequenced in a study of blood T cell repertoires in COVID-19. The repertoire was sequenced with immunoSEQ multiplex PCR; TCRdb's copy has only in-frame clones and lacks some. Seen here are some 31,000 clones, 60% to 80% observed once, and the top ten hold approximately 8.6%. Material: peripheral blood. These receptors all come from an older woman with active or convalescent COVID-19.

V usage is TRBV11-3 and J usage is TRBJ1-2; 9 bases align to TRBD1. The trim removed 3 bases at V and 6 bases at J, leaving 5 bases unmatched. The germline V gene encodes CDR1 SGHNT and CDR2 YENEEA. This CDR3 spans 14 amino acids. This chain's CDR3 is CASSLGGQGHGYTF. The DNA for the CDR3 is TGTGCCAGCAGCTTGGGGGGACAGGGTCATGGCTACACCTTC. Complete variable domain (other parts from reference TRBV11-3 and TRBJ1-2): EAGVVQSPRYKIIEKKQPVAFWCNPISGHNTLYWYLQNLGQGPELLIRYENEEAVDDSQLPKDRFSAERLKGVDSTLKIQPAELGDSAVYLCASSLGGQGHGYTFGSGTRLTVV.

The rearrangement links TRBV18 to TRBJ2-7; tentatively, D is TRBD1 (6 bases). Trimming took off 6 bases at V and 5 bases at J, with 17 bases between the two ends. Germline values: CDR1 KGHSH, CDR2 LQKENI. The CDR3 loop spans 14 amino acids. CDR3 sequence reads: CASSPGQGINEQYF. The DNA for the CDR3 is TGTGCCAGCTCCCCCGGGCAGGGGATAAACGAGCAGTACTTC.

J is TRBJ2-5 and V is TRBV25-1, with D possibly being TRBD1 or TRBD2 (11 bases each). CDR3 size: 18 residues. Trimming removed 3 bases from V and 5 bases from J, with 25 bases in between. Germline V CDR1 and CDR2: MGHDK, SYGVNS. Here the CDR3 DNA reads TGTGCCAGCAGTGAGGACAGGGGGCGACTAGCGGGGCAGGAGACCCAGTACTTC. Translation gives CASSEDRGRLAGQETQYF.

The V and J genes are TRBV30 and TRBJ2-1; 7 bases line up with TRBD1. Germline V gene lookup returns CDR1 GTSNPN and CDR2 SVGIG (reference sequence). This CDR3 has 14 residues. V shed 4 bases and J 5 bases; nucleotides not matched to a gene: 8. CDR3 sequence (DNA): TGTGCCTGGAATTGGCAGGGGGTCAACAATGAGCAGTTCTTC. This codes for CAWNWQGVNNEQFF. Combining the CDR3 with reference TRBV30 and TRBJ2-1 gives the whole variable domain SQTIHQWPATLVQPVGSPLSLECTVEGTSNPNLYWYRQAAGRGLQLLFYSVGIGQISSEVPQNLSASRPQDRQFILSSKKLLLSDSGFYLCAWNWQGVNNEQFFGPGTRLTVL.

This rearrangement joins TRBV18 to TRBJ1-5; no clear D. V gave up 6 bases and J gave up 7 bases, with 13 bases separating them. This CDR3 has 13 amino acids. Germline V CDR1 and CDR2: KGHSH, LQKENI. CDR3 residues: CASSLRSEQPQHF. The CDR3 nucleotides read TGTGCCAGCTCCCTGAGATCCGAGCAGCCCCAGCATTTT.

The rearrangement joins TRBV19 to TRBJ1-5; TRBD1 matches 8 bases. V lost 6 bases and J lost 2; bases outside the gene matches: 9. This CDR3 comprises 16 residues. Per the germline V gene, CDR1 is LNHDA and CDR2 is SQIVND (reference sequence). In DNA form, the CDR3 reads TGTGCCAGTAGCCTAGCACCGGGACAGGGCAATCAGCCCCAGCATTTT. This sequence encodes CASSLAPGQGNQPQHF.

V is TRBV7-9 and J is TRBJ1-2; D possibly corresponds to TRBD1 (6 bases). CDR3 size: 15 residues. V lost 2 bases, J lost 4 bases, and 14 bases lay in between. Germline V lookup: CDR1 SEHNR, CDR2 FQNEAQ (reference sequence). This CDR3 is CASSLQSQGTYGYTF. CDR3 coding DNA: TGTGCCAGCAGCTTACAGAGCCAGGGGACCTATGGCTACACCTTC.

The CDR3 region has the DNA TGTGCCAGCAGCTTAACACCAGGGTATCCAGAGACCCAGTACTTC. Its protein is CASSLTPGYPETQYF. This sequence joins TRBV7-6 and TRBJ2-5; tentative D call: TRBD1 (5 bases). The CDR3 sequence is 15 residues long. Trimming cost V 2 bases and J 4 bases, with 14 bases left between them. Looked up from germline, CDR1 is SGHVS and CDR2 is FNYEAQ.

CDR3 DNA sequence: TGTGCCAGTAGCCACAGGCCCCAAGATGGCTACACCTTC. Its translation is CASSHRPQDGYTF. The chain recombines TRBV19 with TRBJ1-2; maybe TRBD1 (5 bases). Germline lookup yields CDR1 LNHDA and CDR2 SQIVND (reference sequence). Trimming took off 6 bases at V and 6 bases at J, with 14 bases between the two ends. The CDR3 runs to 13 residues.

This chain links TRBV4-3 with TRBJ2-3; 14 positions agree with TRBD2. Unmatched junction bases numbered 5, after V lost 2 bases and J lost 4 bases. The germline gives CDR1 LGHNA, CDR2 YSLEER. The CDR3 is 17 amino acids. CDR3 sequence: CASSQRGGLAGADTQYF. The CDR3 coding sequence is TGCGCCAGCAGCCAAAGGGGGGGACTAGCGGGAGCAGATACGCAGTATTTT.

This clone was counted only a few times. In DNA form, the CDR3 reads TGTGCCAGCAGCTTACAGGCGTACGAGCAGTACTTC. It encodes CASSLQAYEQYF. The chain is built from TRBV7-8 and TRBJ2-7; D not certain. V was trimmed by 2 bases and J by 4 bases, leaving 6 bases between them. Germline V gene data show CDR1 as SGHVS and CDR2 as FQNEAQ. CDR3 length equals 12 residues.

CDR3 loop: CASSESKQGHLAGGHSPGELFF. CDR3 nucleotides: TGCGCCAGCAGTGAAAGTAAACAGGGACATTTAGCGGGAGGCCACAGCCCCGGGGAGCTGTTTTTT. V is TRBV10-2 and J is TRBJ2-2; 10 nucleotides line up with TRBD2. The ends lost 3 bases at V and 6 bases at J; junction bases unmatched: 25. The germline gives CDR1 WSHSY, CDR2 SAAADI. The CDR3 is 22 residues long.

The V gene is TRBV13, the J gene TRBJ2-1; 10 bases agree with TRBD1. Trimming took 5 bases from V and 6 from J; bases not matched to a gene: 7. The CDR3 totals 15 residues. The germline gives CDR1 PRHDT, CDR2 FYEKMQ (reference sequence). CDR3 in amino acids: CASSLRTGGTNEQFF. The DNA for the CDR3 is TGTGCCAGCAGCCTACGGACAGGGGGTACCAATGAGCAGTTCTTC.

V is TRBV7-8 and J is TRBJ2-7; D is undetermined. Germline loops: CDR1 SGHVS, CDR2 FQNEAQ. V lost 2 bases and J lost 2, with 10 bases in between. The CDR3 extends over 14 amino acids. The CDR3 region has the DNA TGTGCCAGCAGCTTAAGCGACTGGGCCTACGAGCAGTACTTC. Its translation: CASSLSDWAYEQYF. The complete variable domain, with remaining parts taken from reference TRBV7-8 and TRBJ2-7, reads GAGVSQSPRYKVAKRGQDVALRCDPISGHVSLFWYQQALGQGPEFLTYFQNEAQLDKSGLPSDRFFAERPEGSVSTLKIQRTQQEDSAVYLCASSLSDWAYEQYFGPGTRLTVT.

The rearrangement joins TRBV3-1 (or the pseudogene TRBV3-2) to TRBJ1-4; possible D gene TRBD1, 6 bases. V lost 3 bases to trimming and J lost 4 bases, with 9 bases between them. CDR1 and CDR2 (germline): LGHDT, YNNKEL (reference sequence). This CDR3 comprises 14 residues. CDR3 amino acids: CASSHRQVNEKLFF. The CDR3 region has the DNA TGTGCCAGCAGCCACAGACAGGTTAATGAAAAACTGTTTTTT.

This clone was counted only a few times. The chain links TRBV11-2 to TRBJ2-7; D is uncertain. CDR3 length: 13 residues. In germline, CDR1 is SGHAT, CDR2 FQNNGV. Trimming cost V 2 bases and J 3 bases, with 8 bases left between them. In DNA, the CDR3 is TGTGCCAGCAGCTTAATTCCCCACTACGAGCAGTACTTC. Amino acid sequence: CASSLIPHYEQYF. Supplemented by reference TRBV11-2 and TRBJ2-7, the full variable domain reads EAGVAQSPRYKIIEKRQSVAFWCNPISGHATLYWYQQILGQGPKLLIQFQNNGVVDDSQLPKDRFSAERLKGVDSTLKIQPAKLEDSAVYLCASSLIPHYEQYFGPGTRLTVT.

The CDR3 sequence: CASSPGRVGQGGIYGYTF. In nucleotides, the CDR3 is TGTGCCAGCTCACCCGGACGCGTTGGACAAGGGGGCATCTATGGCTACACCTTC. The V and J genes are TRBV18 and TRBJ1-2; 7 nucleotides line up with TRBD1. The CDR3 totals 18 residues. V lost 3 bases, J lost 4 bases, and 17 bases stayed unmatched. In germline, CDR1 is KGHSH, CDR2 LQKENI.

The CDR3 protein is CASSLYGQLTDTQYF. As DNA, the CDR3 is TGTGCCAGCAGCTTGTATGGACAGCTCACAGATACGCAGTATTTT. The chain employs TRBV5-5 and TRBJ2-3; possibly TRBD1 for D (6 bases). V gave up 1 base and J gave up 2 bases, with 11 bases separating them. The germline gives CDR1 SGHKS, CDR2 YYEKEE (reference sequence). This CDR3 spans 15 amino acids. Drawing the rest from reference TRBV5-5 and TRBJ2-3, the complete variable domain is DAGVTQSPTHLIKTRGQQVTLRCSPISGHKSVSWYQQVLGQGPQFIFQYYEKEERGRGNFPDRFSARQFPNYSSELNVNALLLGDSALYLCASSLYGQLTDTQYFGPGTRLTVL.

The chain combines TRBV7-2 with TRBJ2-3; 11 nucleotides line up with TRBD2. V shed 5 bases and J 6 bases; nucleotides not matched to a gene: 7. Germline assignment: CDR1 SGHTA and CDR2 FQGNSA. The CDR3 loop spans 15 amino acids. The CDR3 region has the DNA TGTGCCAGCAGCGTTAGCGGGGGGGCTGGTGATACGCAGTATTTT. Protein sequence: CASSVSGGAGDTQYF.

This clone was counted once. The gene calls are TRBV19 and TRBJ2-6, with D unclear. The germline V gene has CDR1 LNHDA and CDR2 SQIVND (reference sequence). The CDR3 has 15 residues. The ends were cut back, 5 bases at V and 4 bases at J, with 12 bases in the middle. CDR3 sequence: CASSPYLQGANVLTF. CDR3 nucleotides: TGTGCCAGTAGTCCCTACCTACAGGGGGCCAACGTCCTGACTTTC.

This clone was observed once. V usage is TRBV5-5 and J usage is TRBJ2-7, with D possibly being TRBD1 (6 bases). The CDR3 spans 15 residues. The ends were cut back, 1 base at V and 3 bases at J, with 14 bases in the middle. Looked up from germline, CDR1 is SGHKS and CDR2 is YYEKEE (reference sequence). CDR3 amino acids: CASSLSGDAYYEQYF. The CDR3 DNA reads TGTGCCAGCAGCTTGTCAGGGGACGCTTACTACGAGCAGTACTTC.

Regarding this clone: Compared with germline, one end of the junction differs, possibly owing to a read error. In DNA form, the CDR3 reads TGTGCCAGCAGCTTAGACAGCCCCACGCAATTTTTT. Protein sequence: CASSLDSPTQFF. The chain is built from TRBV5-6 and TRBJ1-3; D is possibly TRBD1 (5 bases). Germline lookup yields CDR1 SGHDT and CDR2 YYEEEE. The CDR3 has 12 amino acids. Looking up the rest from reference TRBV5-6 and TRBJ1-3 gives the full variable domain: DAGVTQSPTHLIKTRGQQVTLRCSPKSGHDTVSWYQQALGQGPQFIFQYYEEEERQRGNFPDRFSGHQFPNYSSELNVNALLLGDSALYLCASSLDSPTQFFGEGSWLTVV.

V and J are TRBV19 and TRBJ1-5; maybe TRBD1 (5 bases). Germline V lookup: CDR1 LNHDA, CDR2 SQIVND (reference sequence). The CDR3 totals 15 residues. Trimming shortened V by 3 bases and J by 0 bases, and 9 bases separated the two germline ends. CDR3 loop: CASSILGGSNQPQHF. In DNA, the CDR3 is TGTGCCAGTAGTATTTTGGGGGGTAGCAATCAGCCCCAGCATTTT.

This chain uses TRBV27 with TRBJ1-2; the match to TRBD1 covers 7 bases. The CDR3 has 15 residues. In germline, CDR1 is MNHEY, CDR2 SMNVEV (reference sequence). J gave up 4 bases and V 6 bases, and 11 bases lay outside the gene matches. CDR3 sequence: CASRPRQGSSYGYTF. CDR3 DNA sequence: TGTGCCAGCAGACCAAGACAGGGTTCATCCTATGGCTACACCTTC.

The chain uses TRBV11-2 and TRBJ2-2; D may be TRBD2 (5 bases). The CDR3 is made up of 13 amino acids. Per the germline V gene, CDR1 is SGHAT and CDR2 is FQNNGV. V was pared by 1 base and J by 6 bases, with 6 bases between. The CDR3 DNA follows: TGTGCCAGCAGCTTAGGACTATCCGGGGAGCTGTTTTTT. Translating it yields CASSLGLSGELFF.

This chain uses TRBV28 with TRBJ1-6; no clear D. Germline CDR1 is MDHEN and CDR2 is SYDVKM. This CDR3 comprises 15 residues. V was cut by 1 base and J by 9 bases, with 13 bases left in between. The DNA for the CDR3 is TGTGCCAGCAGTTTATTTGATCTTCAGGTTTCACCCCTCCACTTT. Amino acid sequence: CASSLFDLQVSPLHF.

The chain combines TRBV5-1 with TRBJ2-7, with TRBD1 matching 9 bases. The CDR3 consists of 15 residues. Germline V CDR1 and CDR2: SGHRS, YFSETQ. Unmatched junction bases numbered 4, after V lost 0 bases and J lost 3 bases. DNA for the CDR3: TGCGCCAGCAGCTTGGGCACAGGGGGCTTCTACGAGCAGTACTTC. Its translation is CASSLGTGGFYEQYF.